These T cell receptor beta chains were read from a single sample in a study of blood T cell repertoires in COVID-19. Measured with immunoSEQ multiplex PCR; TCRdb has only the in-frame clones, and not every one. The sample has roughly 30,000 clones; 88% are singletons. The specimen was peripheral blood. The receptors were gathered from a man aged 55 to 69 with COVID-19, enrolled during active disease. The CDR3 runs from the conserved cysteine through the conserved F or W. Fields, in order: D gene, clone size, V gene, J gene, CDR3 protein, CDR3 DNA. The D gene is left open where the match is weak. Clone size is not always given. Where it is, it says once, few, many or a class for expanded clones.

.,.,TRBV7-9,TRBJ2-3,CAAPKTEPSTDTQYF,TGTGCCGCCCCGAAGACGGAGCCTAGCACAGATACGCAGTATTTT
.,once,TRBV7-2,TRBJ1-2,CASSLLRQVDRDYGYTF,TGTGCCAGCAGCCTACTTCGGCAGGTCGACCGAGACTATGGCTACACCTTC
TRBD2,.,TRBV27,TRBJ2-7,CASSPPYRTSQPYEQYF,TGTGCCAGCAGTCCCCCATACCGGACTAGCCAACCCTACGAGCAGTACTTC
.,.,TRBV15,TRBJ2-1,CATSEARGYNEQFF,TGTGCCACCAGCGAGGCGCGGGGCTACAATGAGCAGTTCTTC
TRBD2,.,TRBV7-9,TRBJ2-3,CASSSSGNEDTQYF,TGTGCCAGCAGCTCTAGCGGGAACGAAGATACGCAGTATTTT
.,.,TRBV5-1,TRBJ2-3,CASGRFGTDTQYF,TGCGCCAGCGGGAGGTTTGGCACAGATACGCAGTATTTT
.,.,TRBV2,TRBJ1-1,CASSGSRVSGSTEAFF,TGTGCCAGCAGTGGGTCCAGGGTTTCAGGTAGCACTGAAGCTTTCTTT
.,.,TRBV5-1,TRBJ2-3,CASTPWGDPTDTQYF,TGCGCCAGCACCCCATGGGGGGATCCCACAGATACGCAGTATTTT
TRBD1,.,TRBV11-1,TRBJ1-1,CASSPSRDSPEAFF,TGTGCCAGCAGCCCGTCCCGGGACAGTCCTGAAGCTTTCTTT
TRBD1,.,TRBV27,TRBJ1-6,CASSLNPQAGGFSPLHF,TGTGCCAGCAGTTTAAATCCCCAGGCAGGGGGATTTTCACCCCTCCACTTT
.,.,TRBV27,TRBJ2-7,CASSGESYEQYF,TGTGCCAGCAGTGGGGAGTCCTACGAGCAGTACTTC
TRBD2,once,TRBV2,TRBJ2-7,CASSPRLAGGNEQYF,TGTGCCAGCAGTCCACGACTAGCGGGAGGGAACGAGCAGTACTTC
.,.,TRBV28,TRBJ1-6,CASSLARTNERSPLHF,TGTGCCAGCAGCCTCGCTCGGACAAACGAAAGATCACCCCTCCACTTT
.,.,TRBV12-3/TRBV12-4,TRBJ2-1,CASRSLRDEQFF,TGTGCCAGCAGGAGTCTGAGAGATGAGCAGTTCTTC
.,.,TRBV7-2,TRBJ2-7,CASSPSYLKSYEQYF,TGTGCCAGCAGTCCTTCGTACCTAAAATCCTACGAGCAGTACTTC
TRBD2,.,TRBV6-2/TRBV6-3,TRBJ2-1,CASSYAELLAGSDNEQFF,TGTGCCAGCAGTTACGCCGAACTGCTAGCGGGGTCTGACAATGAGCAGTTCTTC
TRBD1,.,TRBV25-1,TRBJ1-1,CASSGRTGGNTEAFF,TGTGCCAGCAGTGGCAGGACAGGGGGAAACACTGAAGCTTTCTTT
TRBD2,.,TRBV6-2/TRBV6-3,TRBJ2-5,CASSWTRPGLAGDGETQYF,TGTGCCAGCAGTTGGACCCGCCCGGGACTAGCGGGAGACGGGGAGACCCAGTACTTC